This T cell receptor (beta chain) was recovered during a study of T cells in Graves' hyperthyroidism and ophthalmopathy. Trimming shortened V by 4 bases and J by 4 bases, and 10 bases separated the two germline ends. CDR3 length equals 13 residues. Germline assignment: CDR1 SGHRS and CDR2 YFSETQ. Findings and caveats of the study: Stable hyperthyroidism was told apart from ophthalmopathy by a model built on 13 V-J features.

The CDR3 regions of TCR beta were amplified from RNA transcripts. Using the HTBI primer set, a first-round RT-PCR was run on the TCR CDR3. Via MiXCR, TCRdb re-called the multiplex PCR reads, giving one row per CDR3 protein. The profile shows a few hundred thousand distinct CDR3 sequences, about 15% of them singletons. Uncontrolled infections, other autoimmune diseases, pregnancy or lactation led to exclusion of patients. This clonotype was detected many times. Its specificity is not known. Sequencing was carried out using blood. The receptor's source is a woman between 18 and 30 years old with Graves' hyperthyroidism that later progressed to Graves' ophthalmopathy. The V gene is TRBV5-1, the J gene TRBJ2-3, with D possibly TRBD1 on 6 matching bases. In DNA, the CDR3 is TGCGCCAGCAGCCACGGACAGCCAGATACGCAGTATTTT. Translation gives CASSHGQPDTQYF. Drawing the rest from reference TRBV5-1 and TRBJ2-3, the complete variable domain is KAGVTQTPRYLIKTRGQQVTLSCSPISGHRSVSWYQQTPGQGLQFLFEYFSETQRNKGNFPGRFSGRQFSNSRSEMNVSTLELGDSALYLCASSHGQPDTQYFGPGTRLTVL.